The 31 T cell receptor beta chains below come from one sample, sequenced in a study of glioma-infiltrating T cells after dendritic cell vaccination. The time point was: after dendritic cell vaccination, including at tumor progression/relapse. The repertoire was sequenced with immunoSEQ multiplex PCR; TCRdb's copy has only in-frame clones and lacks some. The table has about 10,000 clones, approximately 80% seen once. The material sequenced was blood, taken after dendritic cell vaccination. The receptors derive from a human donor with glioblastoma.

This sequence joins TRBV30 and TRBJ1-2, with a weak D call TRBD1 (6 bases). The ends were cut back, 5 bases at V and 7 bases at J, with 20 bases in the middle. CDR1 and CDR2 from the germline V gene are GTSNPN and SVGIG (reference sequence). The CDR3 contains 14 residues. CDR3 bases: TGTGCCTGGGGGAACCCGACAGGCGGGAGTGGCTACACCTTC. Encoded protein: CAWGNPTGGSGYTF.

The chain couples TRBV19 to TRBJ2-2; 7 positions agree with TRBD1. This CDR3 spans 16 amino acids. V trimming: 5 bases; J trimming: 5 bases; junction bases outside the gene matches: 11. Looked up from germline, CDR1 is LNHDA and CDR2 is SQIVND (reference sequence). The CDR3 nucleotides are TGTGCCAGTAGTCCCACCAGACAGGGTTATACCGGGGAGCTGTTTTTT. It codes for CASSPTRQGYTGELFF. The complete variable domain, with remaining parts taken from reference TRBV19 and TRBJ2-2, reads DGGITQSPKYLFRKEGQNVTLSCEQNLNHDAMYWYRQDPGQGLRLIYYSQIVNDFQKGDIAEGYSVSREKKESFPLTVTSAQKNPTAFYLCASSPTRQGYTGELFFGEGSRLTVL.

The chain recombines TRBV28 with TRBJ1-2; D possibly corresponds to TRBD1 (5 bases). V gave up 4 bases and J gave up 2 bases, with 14 bases separating them. The V gene's germline CDR1 is MDHEN and CDR2 SYDVKM. This CDR3 comprises 15 residues. CDR3 coding DNA: TGTGCCAGCAGTTCCCAGGGTGGGGGGAACTATGGCTACACCTTC. Its protein product is CASSSQGGGNYGYTF.

The chain combines TRBV30 with TRBJ1-1; unclear D gene. From germline, CDR1 is GTSNPN and CDR2 SVGIG (reference sequence). CDR3 length: 12 residues. Trimming left V 6 bases short and J 3 bases short, with 11 bases between. CDR3 nucleotide sequence: TGTGCCTGCCGGACGGGATACACTGAAGCTTTCTTT. It specifies CACRTGYTEAFF.

V gene TRBV7-9 combines with J gene TRBJ2-1, with 7 bases aligning to TRBD2. Germline-derived CDR1 and CDR2 are SEHNR and FQNEAQ (reference sequence). The V and J ends lost 8 bases and 6 bases, in that order; junction bases with no gene match: 4. The length of the CDR3 is 12 residues. The CDR3 protein is CASGSSGNEQFF. CDR3 nucleotide sequence: TGTGCCAGCGGGTCTAGCGGCAATGAGCAGTTCTTC.

The genes are TRBV28 and TRBJ1-1; D remains unclear. Looked up from germline, CDR1 is MDHEN and CDR2 is SYDVKM. This CDR3 is built from 15 residues. V was clipped by 6 bases and J by 1 base, with 15 bases between them. The CDR3 spells CASRPYGEGNTEAFF. In DNA form, the CDR3 reads TGTGCCAGCAGGCCCTACGGAGAGGGGAACACTGAAGCTTTCTTT.

Here the CDR3 DNA reads TGTGCCAGTAGCCCAGGGACAGGATCGAATCAGCCCCAGCATTTT. It translates to CASSPGTGSNQPQHF. The chain employs TRBV19 and TRBJ1-5, with 8 bases aligning to TRBD1. J lost 4 bases, V lost 6 bases, and 8 bases had no gene match. The CDR3 has 15 amino acids. The germline gives CDR1 LNHDA, CDR2 SQIVND (reference sequence).

This clone turned up a few times. The V gene is TRBV27, the J gene TRBJ1-2, with TRBD1 matching over 8 bases. With V trimmed by 5 bases and J by 6 bases, 8 bases remained unmatched. The CDR3 loop spans 14 amino acids. The V gene's germline CDR1 is MNHEY and CDR2 SMNVEV (reference sequence). CDR3 amino acids: CASSPLDRDHGYTF. The CDR3 DNA reads as TGTGCCAGCAGTCCCCTGGACAGGGATCATGGCTACACCTTC.

The chain carries TRBV2 and TRBJ2-7; 8 nucleotides agree with TRBD2. The CDR3 has 15 amino acids. With 0 bases clipped from V and 6 bases from J, the junction kept 7 bases outside the gene matches. Germline values: CDR1 SNHLY, CDR2 FYNNEI. CDR3 amino acids: CASSEARTGGGEQYF. The DNA of the CDR3 is TGTGCCAGCAGTGAAGCGAGGACGGGAGGGGGCGAGCAGTACTTC.

The V gene is TRBV5-4, the J gene TRBJ1-4; tentatively, D is TRBD1 (5 bases). Trimming removed 0 bases from V and 7 bases from J, with 13 bases in between. The germline V gene encodes CDR1 SGHNT and CDR2 YYREEE (reference sequence). This CDR3 spans 15 amino acids. In DNA, the CDR3 is TGTGCCAGCAGCTTGGCAGGGCAGGGCAGTGAAAAACTGTTTTTT. Protein product: CASSLAGQGSEKLFF.

The CDR3 loop reads CASSRLWGLAGEKETQYF. CDR3 DNA: TGTGCCAGCAGTCGTCTATGGGGACTAGCGGGAGAGAAAGAGACCCAGTACTTC. V and J are TRBV27 and TRBJ2-5; 14 nucleotides agree with TRBD2. The CDR3 length is 18 residues. The V gene end was trimmed by 5 bases and the J gene end by 3 bases; junction bases not matched to a gene: 11. In germline, CDR1 is MNHEY, CDR2 SMNVEV (reference sequence).

The chain has TRBV30 and TRBJ2-1; 7 bases fit TRBD2. The CDR3 is made up of 12 amino acids. The J segment lost 10 bases and the V segment lost 0 bases, leaving 3 bases of the junction unmatched. Germline V gene lookup returns CDR1 GTSNPN and CDR2 SVGIG (reference sequence). Here the CDR3 DNA reads TGTGCCTGGAGTGTCTGGCGGGAGGAGCAGTTCTTC. Encoded protein: CAWSVWREEQFF.

This chain connects TRBV7-2 to TRBJ2-1; perhaps TRBD1 as D (5 bases). Germline lookup yields CDR1 SGHTA and CDR2 FQGNSA. CDR3 length equals 14 residues. V was trimmed by 4 bases and J by 9 bases, leaving 16 bases between them. CDR3: CASSSAKQAGEQFF. The CDR3 nucleotides are TGTGCCAGCAGCTCTGCTAAACAGGCAGGTGAGCAGTTCTTC.

Worth noting for this clone: Relative to the germline gene, one junction end is altered; a read error may explain this. Other nucleotide sequences in the sample specify the same CDR3. The rearrangement links TRBV6-7 to TRBJ2-7, with a weak D call TRBD2 (6 bases). TRBV6-7 is sorted into the ORF group, with uncertain function. This CDR3 comprises 15 residues. In DNA, the CDR3 is TGCGCCAGCAGTGAGTACGCGGGACCCTCCTACGAGCAGTACTTC. Translated, it gives CASSEYAGPSYEQYF.

The genes are TRBV11-2 and TRBJ2-2; no clear D gene. Germline CDR1 SGHAT, CDR2 FQNNGV. The CDR3 sequence is 13 residues long. V lost 8 bases, J lost 5 bases, and 12 bases lay in between. CDR3 residues: CASASLRTGELFF. CDR3 DNA: TGTGCCAGCGCCTCACTTCGGACCGGGGAGCTGTTTTTT.

This clone has more than one count but fewer than ten. V is TRBV10-3 and J is TRBJ2-3; 8 positions agree with TRBD2. Unmatched junction bases numbered 4, after V lost 0 bases and J lost 5 bases. The germline V gene has CDR1 ENHRY and CDR2 SYGVKD. The CDR3 runs 15 residues. The CDR3: CAISESSGMIDTQYF. The CDR3 region has the DNA TGTGCCATCAGTGAGTCTAGCGGGATGATAGATACGCAGTATTTT.

The chain combines TRBV6-4 with TRBJ1-2; D is unresolved. The germline V and J ends were trimmed by 9 bases and 4 bases, with 18 bases remaining between them. Looked up from germline, CDR1 is MRHNA and CDR2 is SNTAGT. This CDR3 contains 14 residues. The CDR3 bases are TGTGCCAGTCAAGCTCGGGAACCTCCCTATGGCTACACCTTC. This gives the protein CASQAREPPYGYTF.

The chain carries TRBV13 and TRBJ2-7; a weak D match, TRBD2 (5 bases). This CDR3 comprises 13 residues. Per the germline V gene, CDR1 is PRHDT and CDR2 is FYEKMQ (reference sequence). The V gene lost 5 bases and the J gene lost 6 bases, with 14 bases spanning the gap. The CDR3 sequence: CASSIKRTGEQYF. Written as DNA, the CDR3 is TGTGCCAGCAGCATCAAGCGGACTGGCGAGCAGTACTTC.

This chain joins TRBV4-3 and TRBJ2-2; no definite D call. Germline V gene data show CDR1 as LGHNA and CDR2 as YSLEER. V dropped 0 bases and J dropped 4 bases, with 12 bases sitting between them. The CDR3 has 16 amino acids. The CDR3 loop reads CASSQEMGLFTGELFF. Written as DNA, the CDR3 is TGCGCCAGCAGCCAAGAAATGGGCCTGTTCACCGGGGAGCTGTTTTTT.

The J gene is TRBJ1-1, the V gene TRBV27; D gene ambiguous. The germline CDR1 and CDR2 sequences are MNHEY and SMNVEV (reference sequence). CDR3 length equals 15 residues. V shed 5 bases and J shed 9 bases, with 22 bases lying between them. CDR3: CASSPNRSFSFKAFF. In nucleotides, the CDR3 is TGTGCCAGCAGTCCCAATCGGAGTTTTTCTTTTAAAGCTTTCTTT.

The chain employs TRBV6-1 and TRBJ2-7; 10 positions agree with TRBD1. This CDR3 has 17 residues. Trimming removed 2 bases from V and 0 bases from J; junction bases left unmatched: 7. Germline loops: CDR1 MNHNS, CDR2 SASEGT. CDR3 bases: TGTGCCAGCAGTGAATTGCTTGGGGACAGGGGCTCCTACGAGCAGTACTTC. This sequence encodes CASSELLGDRGSYEQYF.

The chain recombines TRBV27 with TRBJ2-7; D ambiguous. The CDR3 has 11 amino acids. Trimming took 3 bases from V and 3 from J, leaving 3 bases between them. Germline V lookup: CDR1 MNHEY, CDR2 SMNVEV (reference sequence). The CDR3: CASSFGYEQYF. In nucleotides, the CDR3 is TGTGCCAGCAGTTTCGGCTACGAGCAGTACTTC.

J is TRBJ2-7 and V is TRBV15; 7 positions agree with TRBD2. Germline V lookup: CDR1 LNHNV, CDR2 YYDKDF (reference sequence). V shed 3 bases and J 5 bases; nucleotides not matched to a gene: 13. This CDR3 region has 16 residues. CDR3 sequence reads: CATSRGGTAAPHEQYF. CDR3 DNA sequence: TGTGCCACCAGCAGGGGGGGGACTGCCGCCCCCCACGAGCAGTACTTC.

This clone was observed a few times. V is TRBV10-3 and J is TRBJ2-1, with TRBD2 identical over 10 bases. The junction had 5 bases not matched to a gene; V was cut back by 3 bases and J by 6 bases. There are 15 residues in the CDR3. Germline V lookup: CDR1 ENHRY, CDR2 SYGVKD. The CDR3 sequence: CAISDLAGEVNEQFF. CDR3 coding DNA: TGTGCCATCAGTGATCTAGCGGGAGAGGTCAATGAGCAGTTCTTC.

As concerns this clone: The sample carries other DNA sequences with the same CDR3. The V and J genes are TRBV9 and TRBJ2-5, with D perhaps TRBD2 (5 bases). CDR3 length: 14 amino acids. Trimming removed 3 bases from V and 5 bases from J, with 14 bases in between. Germline V gives CDR1 SGDLS, CDR2 YYNGEE. CDR3 in amino acids: CASSASSYGETQYF. For the CDR3, the DNA is TGTGCCAGCAGCGCCTCTAGCTACGGTGAGACCCAGTACTTC.

The chain has TRBV7-8 and TRBJ2-7; 13 bases match TRBD2. With 5 bases clipped from V and 0 bases from J, the junction kept 7 bases outside the gene matches. Germline CDR1 reads SGHVS; CDR2 reads FQNEAQ. This CDR3 region has 17 residues. This CDR3 reads CASSAGTSGTNSYEQYF. CDR3 DNA: TGTGCCAGCAGCGCTGGGACTAGCGGGACTAACTCCTACGAGCAGTACTTC. Full variable domain (rest looked up from reference TRBV7-8 and TRBJ2-7): GAGVSQSPRYKVAKRGQDVALRCDPISGHVSLFWYQQALGQGPEFLTYFQNEAQLDKSGLPSDRFFAERPEGSVSTLKIQRTQQEDSAVYLCASSAGTSGTNSYEQYFGPGTRLTVT.

This clone was seen a few times. V usage is TRBV5-4 and J usage is TRBJ2-2; 15 positions match TRBD2. The V gene end was trimmed by 4 bases and the J gene end by 6 bases; junction bases not matched to a gene: 4. CDR1 is SGHNT, CDR2 YYREEE, per germline (reference sequence). The CDR3 totals 16 residues. CDR3 sequence (DNA): TGTGCCAGCAGCGCAGGACTAGCGGGAGGGGCCGGGGAGCTGTTTTTT. Protein sequence: CASSAGLAGGAGELFF. Based on the CDR3 plus reference TRBV5-4 and TRBJ2-2, the full variable domain is ETGVTQSPTHLIKTRGQQVTLRCSSQSGHNTVSWYQQALGQGPQFIFQYYREEENGRGNFPPRFSGLQFPNYSSELNVNALELDDSALYLCASSAGLAGGAGELFFGEGSRLTVL.

The CDR3 nucleotides read TGCAGCGTTGTGTCAGGGGGTTACGAGCAGTACTTC. Translation: CSVVSGGYEQYF. The chain carries TRBV29-1 and TRBJ2-7; 7 positions match TRBD1. The CDR3 covers 12 residues. V lost 4 bases and J lost 4; bases outside the gene matches: 4. CDR1 and CDR2 from the germline V gene are SQVTM and ANQGSEA.

The rearrangement uses TRBV7-3 and TRBJ2-1; 13 bases fit TRBD2. V was clipped by 5 bases and J by 0 bases; unmatched bases: 4. Germline lookup yields CDR1 SGHTA and CDR2 FQGTGA. The CDR3 is 17 residues long. As DNA, the CDR3 is TGTGCCAGCAGCCGCCGGACTAGCGGGGGCTCCTACAATGAGCAGTTCTTC. It translates to CASSRRTSGGSYNEQFF.

The chain links TRBV4-3 to TRBJ2-7; 8 bases align to TRBD1. The CDR3 extends over 15 amino acids. Germline V gives CDR1 LGHNA, CDR2 YSLEER. Trimming removed 4 bases from V and 0 bases from J; junction bases left unmatched: 5. The CDR3 DNA sequence: TGCGCCAGCAGCCTGGGGACAGGAGTCTCCTACGAGCAGTACTTC. It codes for CASSLGTGVSYEQYF.

Here the CDR3 reads CASRRGRGARGGNTIYF. The CDR3, as DNA: TGTGCCAGCAGACGAGGTCGGGGGGCAAGAGGTGGAAACACCATATATTTT. The chain links TRBV27 to TRBJ1-3; D might be TRBD1 (6 bases). The CDR3 runs to 17 residues. The germline gives CDR1 MNHEY, CDR2 SMNVEV (reference sequence). Trimming took 6 bases from V and 3 from J, leaving 21 bases between them.